This paragraph covers one TCR beta chain sequence. Here immunoSEQ multiplex PCR was the method, and the copy in TCRdb shows in-frame clones only, minus some. The sample includes 200,000 to 300,000 clones, around 90% of them seen just once. Seattle patients were enrolled while actively infected and followed longitudinally. This entry comes from a study of blood T cell repertoires in COVID-19. Study details: Italy, Spain and the United States were the sources of the convalescent and acute COVID-19 samples. The cDNA or gDNA used as material had been derived from T cells, B-cell-depleted T cells, or PBMCs.

Material: peripheral blood. This clonotype originated in a person under 35 with COVID-19, enrolled during active disease.

The CDR3 coding sequence is TGTGCCAGCAGCGCTGGCCAACCCAATCAGCCCCAGCATTTT. It specifies CASSAGQPNQPQHF. The V gene is TRBV7-8, the J gene TRBJ1-5, with no clear D. V lost 5 bases, J lost 3 bases, and 11 bases lay in between. Germline V gene lookup returns CDR1 SGHVS and CDR2 FQNEAQ. The length of the CDR3 is 14 residues.